This TCR beta chain was captured by sequencing in a study of radiotherapy plus CTLA-4 blockade in lung cancer. The overall study: Among all patients, more than 15% showed objective responses, while 30% to 35% had disease control.

Clones were sequenced by immunoSEQ multiplex PCR, and TCRdb holds only the in-frame ones, with some missing. Here the sample spans approximately 37,000 clones, about 75% being singletons. The CDR3 spans 13 residues. With V trimmed by 5 bases and J by 6 bases, 4 bases remained unmatched. Germline lookup yields CDR1 SGHTA and CDR2 FQGTGA. Study-wide results and limits: TCR clones from tumors expanded in blood after radiotherapy plus ipilimumab.

With regard to this clone: Its antigen is unidentified.

This chain uses TRBV7-3 with TRBJ2-1; TRBD1 aligns across 7 bases. The receptor's source is a human donor with non-small cell lung cancer who had stable disease on radiotherapy plus ipilimumab. The sample here was peripheral blood, taken from a patient treated with radiotherapy plus ipilimumab. The CDR3 is CASSTQGSNEQFF. CDR3 DNA: TGTGCCAGCAGCACACAGGGGAGCAATGAGCAGTTCTTC. Variable domain in full (rest from reference TRBV7-3 and TRBJ2-1): GAGVSQTPSNKVTEKGKYVELRCDPISGHTALYWYRQSLGQGPEFLIYFQGTGAADDSGLPNDRFFAVRPEGSVSTLKIQRTERGDSAVYLCASSTQGSNEQFFGPGTRLTVL.